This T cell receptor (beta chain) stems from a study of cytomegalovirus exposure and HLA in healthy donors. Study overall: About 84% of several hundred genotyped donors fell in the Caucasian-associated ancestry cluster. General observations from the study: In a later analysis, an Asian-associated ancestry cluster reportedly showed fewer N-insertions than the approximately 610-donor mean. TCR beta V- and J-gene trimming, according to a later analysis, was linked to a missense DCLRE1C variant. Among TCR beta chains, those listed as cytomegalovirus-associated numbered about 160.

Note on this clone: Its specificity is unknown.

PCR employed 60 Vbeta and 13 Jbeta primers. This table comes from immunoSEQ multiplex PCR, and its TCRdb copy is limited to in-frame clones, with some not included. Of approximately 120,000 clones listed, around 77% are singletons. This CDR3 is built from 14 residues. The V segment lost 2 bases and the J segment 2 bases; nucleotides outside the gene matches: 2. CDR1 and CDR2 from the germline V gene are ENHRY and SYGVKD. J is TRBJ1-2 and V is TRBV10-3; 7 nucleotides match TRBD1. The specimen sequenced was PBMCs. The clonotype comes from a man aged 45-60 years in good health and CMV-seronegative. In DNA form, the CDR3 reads TGTGCCATCAGTGAGAGACAGGGAAACTATGGCTACACCTTC. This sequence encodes CAISERQGNYGYTF.